Presented here are 27 T cell receptor beta chains from one specimen sequenced in a study of T-cell memory formation after mild COVID-19. Each CDR3 protein gets one entry after TCRdb re-called the 5' RACE reads with MiXCR. The sample lists roughly 250,000 distinct CDR3 sequences; about a sixth were seen once. The material sequenced was PBMCs or a T cell subset sorted from them (not recorded which). The receptors stem from a man younger than 35 who had mild COVID-19 (a few samples of this study predate the infection). Cell type and time point are not known.

The chain has TRBV7-2 and TRBJ1-6; no clear D. CDR1 is SGHTA, CDR2 FQGNSA, per germline. There are 13 residues in the CDR3. Trimming took 5 bases from V and 9 from J, leaving 11 bases between them. CDR3 sequence: CASSGQTGSPLHF. The DNA of the CDR3 is TGTGCCAGCAGCGGGCAGACCGGTTCACCCCTCCACTTT.

The sample holds a few counts of this clonotype. The CDR3 nucleotides read TGCGCCAGCAGCCAAGATCGGACACAGGGTCTTTTCTTT. The encoded protein is CASSQDRTQGLFF. This rearrangement joins TRBV4-3 to TRBJ1-1; D is perhaps TRBD1 (6 bases). In germline, CDR1 is LGHNA, CDR2 YSLEER. CDR3 length: 13 residues. Trimming stripped 0 bases from V and 13 bases from J, with 15 bases between.

The CDR3, as DNA: TGTGCCAGCAGTCCGGGGGACAGGGCGGATGGCTACACCTTC. Its translation is CASSPGDRADGYTF. The chain has TRBV28 and TRBJ1-2, with 9 bases matching TRBD1. The CDR3 sequence is 14 residues long. V was pared by 5 bases and J by 6 bases, with 7 bases of the junction left unmatched. The germline V gene has CDR1 MDHEN and CDR2 SYDVKM.

This clonotype was detected only a few times. The rearrangement uses TRBV18 and TRBJ2-3, with 7 bases fitting TRBD1. The V gene's germline CDR1 is KGHSH and CDR2 LQKENI. Trimming at V came to 2 bases and at J to 2 bases, leaving 7 bases not matched to a gene. The CDR3 spans 16 residues. The CDR3 DNA sequence: TGTGCCAGCTCACCAGGGCAAACAGGGGCCACAGATACGCAGTATTTT. This gives the protein CASSPGQTGATDTQYF. Filled out from reference TRBV18 and TRBJ2-3, the complete variable domain reads NAGVMQNPRHLVRRRGQEARLRCSPMKGHSHVYWYRQLPEEGLKFMVYLQKENIIDESGMPKERFSAEFPKEGPSILRIQQVVRGDSAAYFCASSPGQTGATDTQYFGPGTRLTVL.

The chain recombines TRBV11-3 with TRBJ2-1, with 8 bases that match TRBD1. Germline loops: CDR1 SGHNT, CDR2 YENEEA. Trimming took 4 bases from V and 4 from J; bases not matched to a gene: 9. The CDR3 loop spans 16 amino acids. The CDR3: CASSSGTGSPYNEQFF. CDR3 nucleotides: TGTGCCAGCAGCTCCGGGACAGGAAGCCCATACAATGAGCAGTTCTTC.

The V gene is TRBV20-1, the J gene TRBJ1-5; D is unresolved. Germline V gene data show CDR1 as DFQATT and CDR2 as SNEGSKA (reference sequence). Trimming took 5 bases from V and 9 from J, leaving 14 bases between them. The CDR3 extends over 12 amino acids. This chain's CDR3 is CSAFGGSGPQHF. The CDR3 DNA follows: TGCAGTGCTTTCGGAGGGTCGGGGCCCCAGCATTTT.

This clonotype was counted a few times. The V gene is TRBV9, the J gene TRBJ2-3, with D perhaps given as TRBD1 or TRBD2 (5 bases each). V was trimmed by 4 bases and J by 2 bases, leaving 14 bases between them. The CDR3 sequence is 15 residues long. Germline V gives CDR1 SGDLS, CDR2 YYNGEE. The CDR3 reads CASSSRDGYTDTQYF. Written as DNA, the CDR3 is TGTGCCAGCAGCAGCCGGGACGGTTACACAGATACGCAGTATTTT.

This clonotype was picked up many times. J is TRBJ2-2 and V is TRBV14; unclear D gene. The V gene lost 0 bases and the J gene lost 5 bases, with 4 bases spanning the gap. CDR1 and CDR2 (germline): SGHDN, FVKESK. This CDR3 contains 13 residues. CDR3 loop: CASSQDRTGELFF. The CDR3 coding sequence is TGTGCCAGCAGCCAAGACCGGACCGGGGAGCTGTTTTTT.

This rearrangement joins TRBV6-2 or TRBV6-3 to TRBJ1-5, with TRBD1 identical over 7 bases. The CDR3 has 21 amino acids. The ends lost 2 bases at V and 3 bases at J; junction bases unmatched: 22. Per the germline V gene, CDR1 is MNHEY and CDR2 is SVGEGT. The CDR3 bases are TGTGCCAGCAGTTACGGAGAAAATTGGAACCCCAAGACAGGGACCAATCAGCCCCAGCATTTT. Its translation is CASSYGENWNPKTGTNQPQHF.

The V and J genes are TRBV6-2 or TRBV6-3 and TRBJ1-2; D gene uncertain. The CDR3 spans 13 residues. V was shortened by 5 bases and J by 7 bases, with 14 bases between the two germline ends. CDR1 is MNHEY and CDR2 is SVGEGT in the germline V gene. The CDR3 protein is CASSGEGSGGYTF. The CDR3, as DNA: TGTGCCAGCAGTGGTGAGGGATCGGGTGGCTACACCTTC.

CDR3 nucleotides: TGCAGCGTTGAATCGACAGGGGAGATTGAAAAACTGTTTTTT. Translation: CSVESTGEIEKLFF. This rearrangement joins TRBV29-1 to TRBJ1-4; 8 bases match TRBD1. The CDR3 is 14 residues long. Germline V lookup: CDR1 SQVTM, CDR2 ANQGSEA. Germline trimming cut 2 bases from V and 7 bases from J; bases unmatched to any gene: 6.

This clonotype was counted between two and nine times. The V call is TRBV2, the J call TRBJ2-1; possibly TRBD1 or TRBD2 for D (5 bases each). Germline V gene data show CDR1 as SNHLY and CDR2 as FYNNEI. The V end was cut by 8 bases, the J end by 7 bases, with 15 bases between. The length of the CDR3 is 13 residues. In nucleotides, the CDR3 is TGTGCCAGCGGCCGGGACCAGTTGAATGAGCAGTTCTTC. It is translated as CASGRDQLNEQFF.

This clonotype appeared once. The chain couples TRBV10-3 to TRBJ2-5; the match to TRBD1 covers 8 bases. The CDR3 is made up of 14 amino acids. V was pared by 4 bases and J by 4 bases, with 5 bases of the junction left unmatched. The germline V gene has CDR1 ENHRY and CDR2 SYGVKD. CDR3 residues: CAISGDRGGETQYF. Written as DNA, the CDR3 is TGTGCCATCAGTGGAGACAGGGGTGGAGAGACCCAGTACTTC.

This rearrangement joins TRBV28 to TRBJ1-5, with 9 nucleotides matching TRBD1. The CDR3 loop spans 15 amino acids. CDR1 is MDHEN and CDR2 is SYDVKM in the germline V gene. Trimming cost V 5 bases and J 6 bases; bases outside gene matches: 8. CDR3 DNA sequence: TGTGCCAGCAGTGGACAGGGGACGTTTGGTCAGCCCCAGCATTTT. This codes for CASSGQGTFGQPQHF.

This clonotype came up a few times. The chain combines TRBV5-1 with TRBJ2-3; D not resolved. V was shortened by 4 bases and J by 6 bases, with 12 bases between the two germline ends. In germline, CDR1 is SGHRS, CDR2 YFSETQ. This CDR3 is 13 amino acids long. The CDR3 region has the DNA TGCGCCAGCAGCGTTGACCGTTGGGATACGCAGTATTTT. The encoded protein is CASSVDRWDTQYF.

A few counts support this clonotype. The chain uses TRBV7-3 and TRBJ2-5, with D perhaps given as TRBD1 or TRBD2 (5 bases each). The CDR3 loop spans 16 amino acids. The germline V gene encodes CDR1 SGHTA and CDR2 FQGTGA. With 1 base removed from V and 4 bases from J, the gap between germline ends came to 16 bases. This CDR3 reads CASSLSRDPRGETQYF. The CDR3 DNA is TGTGCCAGCAGCTTAAGCCGGGACCCCCGAGGAGAGACCCAGTACTTC. The variable domain in full, with the rest retrieved from reference TRBV7-3 and TRBJ2-5, is GAGVSQTPSNKVTEKGKYVELRCDPISGHTALYWYRQSLGQGPEFLIYFQGTGAADDSGLPNDRFFAVRPEGSVSTLKIQRTERGDSAVYLCASSLSRDPRGETQYFGPGTRLLVL.

The rearrangement links TRBV7-6 to TRBJ2-7, with 7 bases aligning to TRBD2. CDR1 SGHVS and CDR2 FNYEAQ come from the germline V gene. The ends lost 5 bases at V and 0 bases at J; junction bases unmatched: 10. The CDR3 totals 16 residues. This CDR3 is CASSLGQQRDSYEQYF. As DNA, the CDR3 is TGTGCCAGCAGCCTCGGCCAGCAGCGGGACTCCTACGAGCAGTACTTC.

This chain joins TRBV25-1 and TRBJ2-3; D not resolved. CDR3 length: 14 amino acids. Germline V gives CDR1 MGHDK, CDR2 SYGVNS. V lost 6 bases and J lost 5, with 15 bases in between. Here the CDR3 DNA reads TGTGCCAGCAGGGATAGTGTTGCAGGAGATACGCAGTATTTT. It specifies CASRDSVAGDTQYF.

The chain has TRBV23-1 and TRBJ1-5; TRBD1 is a possible D gene (6 bases). TRBV23-1 is placed among ORFs of uncertain function. Trimming stripped 3 bases from V and 2 bases from J, with 11 bases between. The CDR3 sequence is 15 residues long. CDR3 in DNA: TGCGCCAGCAGTCACAGGGGCGACGGCAATCAGCCCCAGCATTTT. Protein sequence: CASSHRGDGNQPQHF.

The chain couples TRBV19 to TRBJ2-1; D gene ambiguous. Trimming stripped 3 bases from V and 8 bases from J, with 17 bases between. The CDR3 has 15 residues. In germline, CDR1 is LNHDA, CDR2 SQIVND (reference sequence). The CDR3: CASSIGAHLGDEQFF. In DNA form, the CDR3 reads TGTGCCAGTAGTATCGGCGCCCATCTTGGGGATGAGCAGTTCTTC.

This clonotype came up a few times. CDR3 in amino acids: CASSAGAGGRVELFF. CDR3 DNA sequence: TGTGCCAGCAGCGCCGGGGCAGGGGGACGGGTGGAGCTGTTTTTT. This chain connects TRBV7-2 to TRBJ2-2; 7 bases line up with TRBD1. V shed 5 bases, J shed 10 bases, and the junction held 13 bases outside the gene matches. In germline, CDR1 is SGHTA, CDR2 FQGNSA. This CDR3 has 15 amino acids.

The rearrangement uses TRBV18 and TRBJ1-4; TRBD1 is a possible D gene (5 bases). CDR3 length: 14 amino acids. Germline V gene sequence: CDR1 KGHSH, CDR2 LQKENI. Trimming removed 3 bases from V and 4 bases from J, with 9 bases in between. The CDR3 coding sequence is TGTGCCAGCTCACCGTACAGGTTTAATGAAAAACTGTTTTTT. This translates into CASSPYRFNEKLFF.

This clonotype came up many times. The gene calls are TRBV7-2 and TRBJ1-4, with unresolved D. The V and J ends lost 5 bases and 4 bases respectively, with 8 bases between them. The CDR3 is 13 amino acids. Germline CDR1 is SGHTA and CDR2 is FQGNSA. In DNA, the CDR3 is TGTGCCAGCAGCCCCCGTCTTAATGAAAAACTGTTTTTT. Protein product: CASSPRLNEKLFF.

This rearrangement joins TRBV9 to TRBJ2-1; no clear D. V was trimmed by 2 bases and J by 0 bases, leaving 9 bases between them. CDR3 length: 15 residues. Germline V gene data show CDR1 as SGDLS and CDR2 as YYNGEE. The CDR3 DNA follows: TGTGCCAGCAGCGTTACCCTGACCTCCTACAATGAGCAGTTCTTC. It yields the protein CASSVTLTSYNEQFF. The variable domain in full, completed from reference TRBV9 and TRBJ2-1, reads DSGVTQTPKHLITATGQRVTLRCSPRSGDLSVYWYQQSLDQGLQFLIQYYNGEERAKGNILERFSAQQFPDLHSELNLSSLELGDSALYFCASSVTLTSYNEQFFGPGTRLTVL.

In this sample, this clonotype turned up many times. V usage is TRBV5-1 and J usage is TRBJ2-3; TRBD1 aligns across 9 bases. J lost 6 bases, V lost 4 bases, and 6 bases had no gene match. Germline CDR1 SGHRS, CDR2 YFSETQ. This CDR3 has 14 amino acids. The CDR3: CASSKDRGDDTQYF. The CDR3 bases are TGCGCCAGCAGCAAGGACAGGGGTGACGATACGCAGTATTTT.

The rearrangement uses TRBV7-3 and TRBJ2-7; maybe TRBD2 (6 bases). This CDR3 has 14 amino acids. Per the germline V gene, CDR1 is SGHTA and CDR2 is FQGTGA. Trimming stripped 5 bases from V and 2 bases from J, with 13 bases between. As DNA, the CDR3 is TGTGCCAGCAGCCGCGGGGAACCCCCCTACGAGCAGTACTTC. Translating gives CASSRGEPPYEQYF.

This clonotype was seen a few times. The rearrangement links TRBV6-5 to TRBJ2-7, with 7 positions matching TRBD2. There are 14 residues in the CDR3. The V gene's germline CDR1 is MNHEY and CDR2 SVGAGI. With V trimmed by 7 bases and J by 1 base, 7 bases remained unmatched. CDR3 in amino acids: CASNAGAPSYEQYF. CDR3 bases: TGTGCCAGCAACGCGGGAGCCCCTTCCTACGAGCAGTACTTC.